A selection of T cell receptor beta chains follows, all from one sample in a study of T cell responses to AZD1222 COVID-19 vaccine. TCRdb's table, derived via immunoSEQ multiplex PCR, lists solely in-frame clones and lacks some. The sample shows about 140,000 clones, around 93% of them seen only once. The specimen was peripheral blood, collected on day 0 of AZD1222 vaccination. The source is an adult in good health. CDR3s include the opening cysteine and the closing phenylalanine or tryptophan.

CDR3,V,J
CASSLQGGPYEQYF,TRBV19,TRBJ2-7
CASSQMTLVTDTQYF,TRBV18,TRBJ2-3
CASGSYTTGGYQPQHF,TRBV19,TRBJ1-5
CASSSGTGGPGNQPQHF,TRBV27,TRBJ1-5
CATRDVLNTGELFF,TRBV24-1,TRBJ2-2
CAMGHTSSYEQYF,TRBV10-3,TRBJ2-7
CAISQGPYNEQFF,TRBV10-3,TRBJ2-1
CASSSYRGTSIRYTF,TRBV5-6,TRBJ1-2
CASSLRRGAPTDTQYF,TRBV7-3,TRBJ2-3
CASSLVGNSGANVLTF,TRBV7-6,TRBJ2-6
CASSPQVGAADQPQHF,TRBV18,TRBJ1-5
CASSLGGPAQPQHF,TRBV7-9,TRBJ1-5
CASSTLQGENSGANVLTF,TRBV7-8,TRBJ2-6
CASSRGTGDNQPQHF,TRBV4-3,TRBJ1-5
CASSLGQSIYEQYF,TRBV5-6,TRBJ2-7
CASSGQGGSPLHF,TRBV12-3/TRBV12-4,TRBJ1-6
CASSPRGPGGTDTQYF,TRBV18,TRBJ2-3
CASSFAKAGDGYTF,TRBV2,TRBJ1-2
CASSPGDRGWGYTF,TRBV18,TRBJ1-2
CASSLDFGGADEQYF,TRBV5-4,TRBJ2-7
CASSPGGQGFGNTIYF,TRBV27,TRBJ1-3
CASSLEGEYEQYF,TRBV5-6,TRBJ2-7
CTSSQALRDRHNYGYTF,TRBV1,TRBJ1-2
CASHGGGSLGEQYF,TRBV7-2,TRBJ2-7
CASSPFQETQYF,TRBV7-9,TRBJ2-5
CASSQTRSYNEQFF,TRBV19,TRBJ2-1
CAWNPGAVLNQPQHF,TRBV30,TRBJ1-5
CATSDSLSAYGYTF,TRBV24-1,TRBJ1-2
CASSPRTGVNTEAFF,TRBV25-1,TRBJ1-1
CASSPLGGVQAGEQYF,TRBV7-3,TRBJ2-7
CASSKTGHTTYTDTQYF,TRBV7-3,TRBJ2-3
CSVEDRVYEQYF,TRBV29-1,TRBJ2-7
CASSYGGGKGPSGYGYTF,TRBV6-2/TRBV6-3,TRBJ1-2
CASSQLGLTGGYEQYF,TRBV4-2,TRBJ2-7
CASSPEYRNPKLGYTF,TRBV18,TRBJ1-2
CASSLAGVPYEQYF,TRBV5-5,TRBJ2-7
CASRTGTSGEDTQYF,TRBV19,TRBJ2-3
CASSPSGGPEQFF,TRBV11-2,TRBJ2-1
CASSQSPGIYEQYF,TRBV23-1,TRBJ2-7
CASRETSGVGNEQFF,TRBV2,TRBJ2-1